This TCR beta chain was sequenced in a study of T cell responses to AZD1222 COVID-19 vaccine. Profiled with immunoSEQ multiplex PCR; TCRdb holds only in-frame clones, not every one. This table has about 170,000 clones, around nine tenths appearing once. Study findings and constraints: A reported finding is that nearly half of spike-specific TCRs target unmutated variant regions.

CDR3 size: 15 residues. Trimming took 3 bases from V and 1 from J; bases not matched to a gene: 5. The germline V gene encodes CDR1 SGHAT and CDR2 FQNNGV. This clone was seen only once. The antigen remains undetermined. This chain connects TRBV11-2 to TRBJ2-5, with 7 bases lining up with TRBD1. The sequenced sample was peripheral blood, obtained on day 0 of AZD1222 vaccination. This receptor was identified in an adult in good health. The CDR3 bases are TGTGCCAGCAGCTTCCGACAGGGTATCCAAGAGACCCAGTACTTC. It encodes CASSFRQGIQETQYF. The whole variable domain, remainder taken from reference TRBV11-2 and TRBJ2-5, is EAGVAQSPRYKIIEKRQSVAFWCNPISGHATLYWYQQILGQGPKLLIQFQNNGVVDDSQLPKDRFSAERLKGVDSTLKIQPAKLEDSAVYLCASSFRQGIQETQYFGPGTRLLVL.